Following are 25 T cell receptor beta chains from one sample sequenced in a study of healthy donors' naive CD4 and CD8 T cells. A linear amplification protocol produced the TCR libraries from 400 to 550 ng of total RNA. TCRdb reanalysed the reads using MiXCR and keeps one entry per CDR3 protein. The sample carries roughly 200,000 distinct CDR3 sequences, around 80% recorded once. Sample: naive CD4+ and CD8+ T cells sorted from blood, pooled from several donors. These receptor sequences come from a pool of human donors in good health; the sample pools cells from several healthy donors.

The chain has TRBV27 and TRBJ1-1, with TRBD1 matching over 8 bases. Germline values: CDR1 MNHEY, CDR2 SMNVEV (reference sequence). V shed 1 base, J shed 5 bases, and the junction held 6 bases outside the gene matches. This CDR3 is 15 amino acids long. The CDR3 sequence: CASSLYKTGDTEAFF. The CDR3 nucleotides read TGTGCCAGCAGTTTATATAAGACAGGGGATACTGAAGCTTTCTTT.

The chain couples TRBV7-2 to TRBJ2-2; D gene uncertain. Germline loops: CDR1 SGHTA, CDR2 FQGNSA. CDR3 size: 14 residues. Trimming pared 5 bases from V and 2 bases from J, leaving 9 bases between. In DNA form, the CDR3 reads TGTGCCAGCAGCCTCCAGAGCAACACCGGGGAGCTGTTTTTT. Translating gives CASSLQSNTGELFF.

This rearrangement joins TRBV6-5 to TRBJ1-4; 9 bases line up with TRBD1. Losses at the gene ends were 0 bases for V and 7 bases for J; bases not matched to a gene: 0. Germline V gene data show CDR1 as MNHEY and CDR2 as SVGAGI. The CDR3 sequence is 14 residues long. The chain's CDR3 is CASSYSGQGEKLFF. The CDR3, as DNA: TGTGCCAGCAGTTACTCGGGACAGGGTGAAAAACTGTTTTTT.

V is TRBV5-4 and J is TRBJ1-6, with 8 bases matching TRBD1. V was clipped by 4 bases and J by 14 bases; unmatched bases: 11. CDR1 and CDR2 from the germline V gene are SGHNT and YYREEE (reference sequence). The CDR3 sequence is 14 residues long. CDR3 loop: CASSGGQGPQALHF. The DNA for the CDR3 is TGTGCCAGCAGCGGAGGACAGGGCCCGCAGGCCCTCCACTTT.

The rearrangement joins TRBV5-1 to TRBJ1-2; TRBD1 might be the D (6 bases). V lost 4 bases to trimming and J lost 6 bases, with 16 bases between them. Per the germline V gene, CDR1 is SGHRS and CDR2 is YFSETQ. The CDR3 is 14 residues long. CDR3: CASSPQDRRDGYTF. CDR3 in DNA: TGCGCCAGCAGCCCCCAAGACAGGAGGGATGGCTACACCTTC.

J is TRBJ2-7 and V is TRBV12-3 or TRBV12-4; 14 positions agree with TRBD2. The CDR3 contains 16 residues. The V segment lost 5 bases and the J segment 2 bases; nucleotides outside the gene matches: 5. Here the CDR3 reads CASSPGLAGEAYEQYF. DNA of the CDR3: TGTGCCAGCAGTCCGGGACTAGCGGGAGAGGCCTACGAGCAGTACTTC.

The gene calls are TRBV19 and TRBJ1-6, with a possible D match to TRBD1 (5 bases). This CDR3 spans 14 amino acids. V lost 5 bases and J 10 bases, leaving 15 bases between the germline ends. Germline CDR1 and CDR2: LNHDA and SQIVND (reference sequence). CDR3 nucleotide sequence: TGTGCCAGTAGTCCCTCAGCAGGGTACTCACCCCTCCACTTT. Translated: CASSPSAGYSPLHF.

J is TRBJ1-5 and V is TRBV20-1, with 10 bases aligning to TRBD1. CDR3 length: 15 residues. V gave up 6 bases and J gave up 4 bases; unmatched junction bases: 9. The germline gives CDR1 DFQATT, CDR2 SNEGSKA (reference sequence). CDR3 sequence (DNA): TGCAGTGCGAGAAGACAGGGGGCGCGGAATCAGCCCCAGCATTTT. It specifies CSARRQGARNQPQHF.

The chain combines TRBV28 with TRBJ1-2; weak D call: TRBD1 (6 bases). Germline CDR1 is MDHEN and CDR2 is SYDVKM. V was shortened by 7 bases and J by 5 bases, with 17 bases between the two germline ends. This CDR3 has 14 residues. The CDR3 nucleotides read TGTGCCAGCACCTCGGCCAGGACAGCTTATGGCTACACCTTC. Its protein is CASTSARTAYGYTF.

The J gene is TRBJ1-5, the V gene TRBV7-8; D is unclear. Germline values: CDR1 SGHVS, CDR2 FQNEAQ. Deletions cut 1 base from V and 4 bases from J, with 2 bases between. This CDR3 comprises 12 residues. The CDR3 nucleotides read TGTGCCAGCAGCTTAGTAAATCAGCCCCAGCATTTT. It translates to CASSLVNQPQHF.

The chain recombines TRBV29-1 with TRBJ2-7; D gene unclear. Per the germline V gene, CDR1 is SQVTM and CDR2 is ANQGSEA. V shed 5 bases and J shed 4 bases, with 15 bases lying between them. This CDR3 region has 13 residues. CDR3 DNA sequence: TGCAGCGTTCTCGGTCGGCGGTCTTACGAGCAGTACTTC. Encoded protein: CSVLGRRSYEQYF.

With respect to this clonotype: At one of its ends the junction is not consistent with the germline gene, which may arise from a read error. The chain carries TRBV19 and TRBJ2-1; 11 bases map to TRBD2. CDR1 and CDR2 (germline): LNHDA, SQIVND (reference sequence). CDR3 length equals 15 residues. The CDR3 sequence: CAGSDIAGGYNEQFF. The DNA of the CDR3 is TGTGCCGGTAGTGATATAGCGGGAGGGTACAATGAGCAGTTCTTC.

V is TRBV29-1 and J is TRBJ1-2; D is possibly TRBD1 (5 bases). Per the germline V gene, CDR1 is SQVTM and CDR2 is ANQGSEA. The CDR3 length is 14 residues. V was shortened by 0 bases and J by 5 bases, with 13 bases between the two germline ends. DNA for the CDR3: TGCAGCGTTGAAGAGGTGGGGGTCTGGTATGGCTACACCTTC. This codes for CSVEEVGVWYGYTF.

This clonotype was detected once. The chain combines TRBV27 with TRBJ2-3; TRBD2 aligns across 8 bases. In germline, CDR1 is MNHEY, CDR2 SMNVEV (reference sequence). The J segment lost 13 bases and the V segment lost 4 bases, leaving 7 bases of the junction unmatched. There are 12 residues in the CDR3. The CDR3 here is CASSSTSGFKYF. In DNA form, the CDR3 reads TGTGCCAGCAGTTCCACTAGCGGCTTCAAGTATTTT.

This clonotype was recorded a few times. The V and J genes are TRBV19 and TRBJ2-7; D uncertain. There are 14 residues in the CDR3. The germline V and J ends were trimmed by 5 bases and 2 bases, with 13 bases remaining between them. The V gene's germline CDR1 is LNHDA and CDR2 SQIVND (reference sequence). The CDR3 loop is CASSSRATTYEQYF. For the CDR3, the DNA is TGTGCCAGTAGTTCCCGGGCCACGACCTACGAGCAGTACTTC. Combining the CDR3 with reference TRBV19 and TRBJ2-7 gives the whole variable domain DGGITQSPKYLFRKEGQNVTLSCEQNLNHDAMYWYRQDPGQGLRLIYYSQIVNDFQKGDIAEGYSVSREKKESFPLTVTSAQKNPTAFYLCASSSRATTYEQYFGPGTRLTVT.

This clonotype was found a few times. V usage is TRBV29-1 and J usage is TRBJ2-3; D might be TRBD1 (5 bases). The germline V gene has CDR1 SQVTM and CDR2 ANQGSEA. The CDR3 totals 13 residues. The V end was cut by 4 bases, the J end by 5 bases, with 13 bases between. The CDR3, as DNA: TGCAGCGTTGGTGGGGCAAGGGAAGATACGCAGTATTTT. Amino acid sequence: CSVGGAREDTQYF.

This clonotype was picked up a small number of times. CDR3 DNA: TGTGCCAGTAGTCAAGGGACAGGGAGCTCCTACGAGCAGTACTTC. Translation gives CASSQGTGSSYEQYF. The rearrangement joins TRBV19 to TRBJ2-7, with 9 bases fitting TRBD1. With 5 bases clipped from V and 0 bases from J, the junction kept 5 bases outside the gene matches. The length of the CDR3 is 15 residues. Germline CDR1 is LNHDA and CDR2 is SQIVND (reference sequence).

This clonotype was seen a few times. The chain recombines TRBV5-6 with TRBJ1-1; 9 bases match TRBD1. The V gene end was trimmed by 0 bases and the J gene end by 5 bases; junction bases not matched to a gene: 2. Germline V CDR1 and CDR2: SGHDT, YYEEEE. This CDR3 is built from 14 residues. CDR3 nucleotides: TGTGCCAGCAGCTTGGTAGGGACAGGGACTGAAGCTTTCTTT. This sequence encodes CASSLVGTGTEAFF.

This clonotype came up a few times. The chain has TRBV29-1 and TRBJ2-7, with a tentative D call TRBD2 (5 bases). The length of the CDR3 is 14 residues. V shed 3 bases and J shed 2 bases, with 14 bases lying between them. The germline V gene has CDR1 SQVTM and CDR2 ANQGSEA. This CDR3 is CSVELLDSPYEQYF. The CDR3 DNA reads TGCAGCGTTGAGTTGTTGGACTCACCCTACGAGCAGTACTTC.

This chain joins TRBV5-6 and TRBJ2-3; a possible D gene is TRBD1 (6 bases). The CDR3 runs to 17 residues. Looked up from germline, CDR1 is SGHDT and CDR2 is YYEEEE. V was shortened by 4 bases and J by 0 bases, with 18 bases between the two germline ends. CDR3 sequence: CASSRWYRDTSTDTQYF. The CDR3 DNA reads TGTGCCAGCAGCCGTTGGTACAGGGACACTAGCACAGATACGCAGTATTTT.

This clonotype is a singleton in its sample. This chain links TRBV15 with TRBJ2-3, with 8 positions matching TRBD2. The CDR3 totals 16 residues. J lost 6 bases, V lost 1 base, and 9 bases had no gene match. Germline CDR1 reads LNHNV; CDR2 reads YYDKDF (reference sequence). CDR3 bases: TGTGCCACCAGCAGAGGGGAATTAGCGGGGTACGATACGCAGTATTTT. This translates into CATSRGELAGYDTQYF.

This clonotype was counted between two and nine times. This CDR3 is CAWSVGGSYNQPQHF. CDR3 DNA sequence: TGTGCCTGGAGTGTAGGTGGGTCTTACAATCAGCCCCAGCATTTT. J is TRBJ1-5 and V is TRBV30; the D is unclear. Per the germline V gene, CDR1 is GTSNPN and CDR2 is SVGIG (reference sequence). V was shortened by 0 bases and J by 3 bases, with 12 bases between the two germline ends. The CDR3 length is 15 residues. Full variable domain (remainder filled in from reference TRBV30 and TRBJ1-5): SQTIHQWPATLVQPVGSPLSLECTVEGTSNPNLYWYRQAAGRGLQLLFYSVGIGQISSEVPQNLSASRPQDRQFILSSKKLLLSDSGFYLCAWSVGGSYNQPQHFGDGTRLSIL.

The V and J genes are TRBV30 and TRBJ1-5; D is unresolved. CDR1 is GTSNPN and CDR2 is SVGIG in the germline V gene (reference sequence). V was shortened by 3 bases and J by 4 bases, with 13 bases between the two germline ends. This CDR3 spans 14 amino acids. CDR3 amino acids: CAWSDISRNQPQHF. For the CDR3, the DNA is TGTGCCTGGAGCGACATTTCACGGAATCAGCCCCAGCATTTT.

The chain couples TRBV5-4 to TRBJ1-1; TRBD1 might be the D (5 bases). CDR1 and CDR2 (germline): SGHNT, YYREEE (reference sequence). The CDR3 contains 13 residues. Deletions cut 4 bases from V and 3 bases from J, with 10 bases between. The CDR3 DNA reads TGTGCCAGCAGCGCCGGACAAGACACTGAAGCTTTCTTT. Amino acid sequence: CASSAGQDTEAFF.

J is TRBJ2-7 and V is TRBV27, with 7 positions matching TRBD2. The J segment lost 5 bases and the V segment lost 6 bases, leaving 7 bases of the junction unmatched. Germline CDR1 reads MNHEY; CDR2 reads SMNVEV (reference sequence). The CDR3 totals 13 residues. CDR3 nucleotides: TGTGCCAGCAGACGTACCGGGACTAACGAGCAGTACTTC. As protein: CASRRTGTNEQYF.